A selection of T cell receptor beta chains follows, all from one sample in a study of vaccination and CD4 T cells after COVID-19. TCRdb re-called the PCR reads with MiXCR, one entry per CDR3 protein. The data contain some 15,000 distinct CDR3 sequences, 48% of them singletons. For these receptors, no antigen is known. What was sequenced was CD4+ T cells from blood, cultured in vitro. The receptors stem from a human donor who had recovered from COVID-19. The CDR3 runs from the conserved cysteine through the conserved F or W. D genes are given only for firm matches. Not every row has a clone size; where given, it reads once, few, many or a size class.

TRBV6-5	few	TRBJ1-1	.	CASSYSILRNMNTEAFF	TGTGCCAGCAGTTACTCGATTCTCCGGAACATGAACACTGAAGCTTTCTTT
TRBV7-9	.	TRBJ2-7	TRBD1	CASSFDRDASSYEQYF	TGTGCCAGCAGCTTTGACAGGGACGCATCTTCCTACGAGCAGTACTTC
TRBV19	.	TRBJ1-3	TRBD1	CASSIGTVPRVHF	TGTGCCAGTAGTATTGGGACAGTTCCCAGGGTACATTTT
TRBV10-3	.	TRBJ2-2	.	CATRSGPGELFF	TGTGCCACTCGATCAGGGCCCGGGGAGCTGTTTTTT
TRBV28	.	TRBJ1-6	.	CASTTSSSYNSPLHF	TGTGCCAGCACTACGTCCAGCTCCTATAATTCACCCCTCCACTTT
TRBV4-1	.	TRBJ1-6	.	CASSQESSRNSPLHF	TGCGCCAGCAGCCAAGAAAGTTCACGGAATTCACCCCTCCACTTT